The 14 T cell receptor beta chains below come from one sample, sequenced in a study of blood T cells in healthy people across ages. A sample-barcoded 5' primer and a J-beta primer mix were used in a second PCR of about 6 to 12 cycles. TCRdb analysed the 5' RACE reads with MiXCR anew, one entry per CDR3 protein. The table lists some 1,500,000 distinct CDR3 sequences, approximately 39% of them singletons, with less than 5% in the top ten. Material for sequencing was blood. All receptors derive from a woman aged 18-35 years in good health.

Comments on this clonotype: A read error may be the cause here, since a much bigger clone is one base away. The V call is TRBV20-1, the J call TRBJ2-3; the D is unclear. Germline CDR1 and CDR2: DFQATT and SNEGSKA (reference sequence). V was pared by 0 bases and J by 6 bases, with 1 base between. The CDR3 covers 10 residues. CDR3 nucleotide sequence: TGCAGTGCTAGAGATGATACGCAGTATTTT. It codes for CSARDDTQYF.

The gene calls are TRBV5-5 and TRBJ2-1; 7 bases agree with TRBD1. The assigned J gene may be wrong: the sequence end matches TRBJ2-7 better. This CDR3 spans 16 amino acids. Per the germline V gene, CDR1 is SGHKS and CDR2 is YYEKEE (reference sequence). The CDR3 sequence is CASSRGQAASYNEQYF. The CDR3 bases are TGTGCCAGCAGCAGAGGACAGGCCGCTTCCTACAATGAGCAGTACTTC.

This rearrangement joins TRBV27 to TRBJ1-2, with D possibly being TRBD1 (5 bases). This CDR3 has 14 residues. With 6 bases removed from V and 4 bases from J, the gap between germline ends came to 15 bases. Looked up from germline, CDR1 is MNHEY and CDR2 is SMNVEV (reference sequence). The CDR3 spells CASSPAAGLYGYTF. The CDR3 bases are TGTGCCAGCAGCCCCGCGGCAGGGCTCTATGGCTACACCTTC.

V is TRBV6-5 and J is TRBJ1-2; D uncertain. Germline V CDR1 and CDR2: MNHEY, SVGAGI. The CDR3 sequence is 13 residues long. Trimming took off 4 bases at V and 8 bases at J, with 14 bases between the two ends. CDR3 amino acids: CASSFRPPFGYTF. The CDR3 DNA reads TGTGCCAGCAGTTTTCGACCCCCGTTCGGCTACACCTTC.

This clonotype has a handful of counts. The gene calls are TRBV3-1 and TRBJ1-5; weak D call: TRBD1 (6 bases). The CDR3 length is 14 residues. V was clipped by 5 bases and J by 7 bases, with 15 bases between them. In germline, CDR1 is LGHDT, CDR2 YNNKEL (reference sequence). The CDR3 DNA sequence: TGTGCCAGCAGCGCGACAGGTTTTGGGCAGCCCCAGCATTTT. This sequence encodes CASSATGFGQPQHF.

V usage is TRBV10-3 and J usage is TRBJ2-3, with 8 bases aligning to TRBD1. V was pared by 6 bases and J by 8 bases, with 13 bases of the junction left unmatched. CDR1 and CDR2 from the germline V gene are ENHRY and SYGVKD. The CDR3 totals 15 residues. CDR3 protein: CAIRNPDRVVGTQYF. CDR3 in DNA: TGTGCCATCAGAAATCCGGACAGGGTTGTCGGTACGCAGTATTTT.

This clonotype was seen more than once but under ten times. CDR3 protein: CASSPLHQILPANEQFF. In DNA, the CDR3 is TGTGCCAGCAGCCCGCTTCACCAGATCCTGCCCGCCAATGAGCAGTTCTTC. The chain couples TRBV9 to TRBJ2-1; D call uncertain. The CDR3 consists of 17 residues. V lost 4 bases to trimming and J lost 6 bases, with 23 bases between them. Per the germline V gene, CDR1 is SGDLS and CDR2 is YYNGEE. Combining the CDR3 with reference TRBV9 and TRBJ2-1 gives the whole variable domain DSGVTQTPKHLITATGQRVTLRCSPRSGDLSVYWYQQSLDQGLQFLIQYYNGEERAKGNILERFSAQQFPDLHSELNLSSLELGDSALYFCASSPLHQILPANEQFFGPGTRLTVL.

The chain carries TRBV20-1 and TRBJ2-7; 7 bases map to TRBD1. Germline lookup yields CDR1 DFQATT and CDR2 SNEGSKA (reference sequence). CDR3 length: 14 amino acids. The J segment lost 3 bases and the V segment lost 2 bases, leaving 7 bases of the junction unmatched. CDR3 in DNA: TGCAGTGCTAGAATTGGGGACAGAAACTACGAGCAGTACTTC. It is translated as CSARIGDRNYEQYF.

V and J are TRBV5-1 and TRBJ2-5; 11 positions match TRBD2. The CDR3 sequence is 19 residues long. Germline V gene data show CDR1 as SGHRS and CDR2 as YFSETQ. The V and J ends lost 4 bases and 0 bases, in that order; junction bases with no gene match: 14. The CDR3 is CASSPVMTSGALYQETQYF. The CDR3 nucleotides read TGCGCCAGCAGCCCCGTCATGACTAGCGGGGCCCTGTACCAAGAGACCCAGTACTTC. Using reference TRBV5-1 and TRBJ2-5 for the parts outside the CDR3, the full variable domain is KAGVTQTPRYLIKTRGQQVTLSCSPISGHRSVSWYQQTPGQGLQFLFEYFSETQRNKGNFPGRFSGRQFSNSRSEMNVSTLELGDSALYLCASSPVMTSGALYQETQYFGPGTRLLVL.

The rearrangement uses TRBV12-3 or TRBV12-4 and TRBJ2-1; 9 bases are shared with TRBD2. This CDR3 is built from 15 residues. V gave up 5 bases and J gave up 4 bases; unmatched junction bases: 6. The CDR3 here is CASSVRTSEYNEQFF. CDR3 coding DNA: TGTGCCAGCAGTGTAAGGACTAGCGAATACAATGAGCAGTTCTTC.

At least ten counts were recorded for this clonotype. The V and J genes are TRBV28 and TRBJ2-7; D gene ambiguous. Germline V gene lookup returns CDR1 MDHEN and CDR2 SYDVKM. Deletions cut 3 bases from V and 3 bases from J, with 6 bases between. The length of the CDR3 is 12 residues. The CDR3 region has the DNA TGTGCCAGCAGTTTCCAGAACTACGAGCAGTACTTC. Protein: CASSFQNYEQYF.

The rearrangement joins TRBV2 to TRBJ2-3; D not certain. The CDR3 consists of 10 residues. Germline assignment: CDR1 SNHLY and CDR2 FYNNEI. This CDR3 is CAQQIDTQYF. CDR3 nucleotide sequence: TGTGCTCAGCAGATCGATACGCAGTATTTT.

This clonotype has more than one count but fewer than ten. The chain carries TRBV15 and TRBJ2-7; 7 bases fit TRBD2. Judging by the DNA end, TRBJ2-4 fits better; the J call may be wrong. The CDR3 sequence is 13 residues long. Germline V gene lookup returns CDR1 LNHNV and CDR2 YYDKDF (reference sequence). The DNA of the CDR3 is TGTGCCACCAGCCCGGCGGGAGTTGACATTCAGTACTTC. Protein: CATSPAGVDIQYF.

V and J are TRBV29-1 and TRBJ2-7; 13 nucleotides align to TRBD2. Germline CDR1 reads SQVTM; CDR2 reads ANQGSEA. The CDR3 sequence is 15 residues long. V trimming: 6 bases; J trimming: 4 bases; junction bases outside the gene matches: 9. The chain's CDR3 is CSVGPGTSGTYEQYF. CDR3 DNA: TGCAGCGTCGGCCCCGGGACTAGCGGGACATACGAGCAGTACTTC.